This TCR beta chain came from a study of shared clonotypes between healthy human individuals. A deep-level run was used for the assay. Some clones are missing from TCRdb's copy, which holds only in-frame ones; the method was immunoSEQ multiplex PCR. The sample has about 700,000 clones; 90% to 95% are singletons. In the naive CD8 group, cells lacked CD45RO and were positively selected for CCR7, so terminally differentiated effector memory CD45RA+ cells were left out. The CDR3 consists of 15 residues. Germline V lookup: CDR1 LGHNA, CDR2 YNFKEQ. J lost 3 bases, V lost 4 bases, and 5 bases had no gene match.

The TCR comes from a man between 25 and 39 years old in good health. Sequenced: naive CD8+ T cells sorted from blood. V and J are TRBV4-2 and TRBJ2-1, with 8 positions matching TRBD2. The CDR3 reads CASSLGAGDYNEQFF. The CDR3 region has the DNA TGTGCCAGCAGCCTCGGAGCGGGGGACTACAATGAGCAGTTCTTC.